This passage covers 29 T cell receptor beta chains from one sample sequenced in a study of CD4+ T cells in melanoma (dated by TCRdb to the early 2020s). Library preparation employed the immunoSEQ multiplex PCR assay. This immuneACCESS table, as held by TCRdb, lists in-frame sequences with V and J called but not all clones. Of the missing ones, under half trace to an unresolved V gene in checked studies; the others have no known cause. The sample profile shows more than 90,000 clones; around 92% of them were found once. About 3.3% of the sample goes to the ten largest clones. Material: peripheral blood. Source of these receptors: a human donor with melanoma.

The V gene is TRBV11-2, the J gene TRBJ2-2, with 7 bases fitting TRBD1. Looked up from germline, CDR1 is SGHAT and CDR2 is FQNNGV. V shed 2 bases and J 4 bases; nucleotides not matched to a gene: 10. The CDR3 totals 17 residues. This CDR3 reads CASSLYRQGPSTGELFF. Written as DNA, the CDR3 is TGTGCCAGCAGCTTATATAGACAGGGCCCAAGCACCGGGGAGCTGTTTTTT.

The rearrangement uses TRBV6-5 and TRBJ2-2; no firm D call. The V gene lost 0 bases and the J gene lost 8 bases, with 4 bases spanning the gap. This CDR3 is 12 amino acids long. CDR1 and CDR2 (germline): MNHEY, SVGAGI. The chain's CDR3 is CASSYSGGELFF. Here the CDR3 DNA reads TGTGCCAGCAGTTACTCAGGGGGGGAGCTGTTTTTT.

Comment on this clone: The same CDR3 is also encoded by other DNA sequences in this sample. The CDR3 is CASSFQETQYF. CDR3 nucleotide sequence: TGTGCCAGCAGCTTTCAGGAGACCCAGTACTTC. This sequence joins TRBV5-4 and TRBJ2-5; D gene uncertain. The germline V gene has CDR1 SGHNT and CDR2 YYREEE (reference sequence). V lost 2 bases, J lost 5 bases, and 4 bases lay in between. The CDR3 contains 11 residues. Full variable domain (rest looked up from reference TRBV5-4 and TRBJ2-5): ETGVTQSPTHLIKTRGQQVTLRCSSQSGHNTVSWYQQALGQGPQFIFQYYREEENGRGNFPPRFSGLQFPNYSSELNVNALELDDSALYLCASSFQETQYFGPGTRLLVL.

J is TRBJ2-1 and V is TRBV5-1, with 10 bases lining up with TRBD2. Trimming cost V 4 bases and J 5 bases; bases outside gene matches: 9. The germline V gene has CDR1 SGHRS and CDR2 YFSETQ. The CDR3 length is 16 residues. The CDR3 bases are TGCGCCAGCAGCGTGGATCCTAGCGGGGGAGACAATGAGCAGTTCTTC. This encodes CASSVDPSGGDNEQFF.

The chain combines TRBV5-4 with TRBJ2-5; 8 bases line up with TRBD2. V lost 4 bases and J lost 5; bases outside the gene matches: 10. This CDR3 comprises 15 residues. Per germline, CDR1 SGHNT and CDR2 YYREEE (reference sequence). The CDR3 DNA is TGTGCCAGCAGCCCCGGGACTAGTGGTGGCGAGACCCAGTACTTC. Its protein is CASSPGTSGGETQYF.

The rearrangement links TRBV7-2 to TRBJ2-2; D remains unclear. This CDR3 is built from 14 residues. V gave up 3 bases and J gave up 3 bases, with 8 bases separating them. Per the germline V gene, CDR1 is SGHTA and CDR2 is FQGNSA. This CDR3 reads CASSFADHTGELFF. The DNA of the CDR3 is TGTGCCAGCAGCTTTGCGGACCACACCGGGGAGCTGTTTTTT.

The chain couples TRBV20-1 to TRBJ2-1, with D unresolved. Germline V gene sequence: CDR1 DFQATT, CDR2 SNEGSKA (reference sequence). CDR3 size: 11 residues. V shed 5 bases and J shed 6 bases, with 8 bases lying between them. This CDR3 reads CSARVLNEQFF. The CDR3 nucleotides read TGCAGTGCTCGTGTCCTCAATGAGCAGTTCTTC.

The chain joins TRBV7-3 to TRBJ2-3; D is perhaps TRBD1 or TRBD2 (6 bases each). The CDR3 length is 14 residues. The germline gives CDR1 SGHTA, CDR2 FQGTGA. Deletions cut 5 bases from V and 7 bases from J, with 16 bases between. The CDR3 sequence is CASSPDRLVNTQYF. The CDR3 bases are TGTGCCAGCAGCCCGGACAGACTAGTTAATACGCAGTATTTT.

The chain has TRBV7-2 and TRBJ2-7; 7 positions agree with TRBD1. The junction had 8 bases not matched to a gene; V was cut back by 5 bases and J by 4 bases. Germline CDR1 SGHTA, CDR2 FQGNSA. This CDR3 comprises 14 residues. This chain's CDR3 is CASSENRGEYEQYF. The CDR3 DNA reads TGTGCCAGCAGCGAAAACAGGGGAGAATACGAGCAGTACTTC.

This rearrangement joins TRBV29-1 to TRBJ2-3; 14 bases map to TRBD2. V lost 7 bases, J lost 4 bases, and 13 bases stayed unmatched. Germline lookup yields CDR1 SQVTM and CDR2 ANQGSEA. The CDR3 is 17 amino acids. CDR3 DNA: TGCAGCGGGGGACGAGGGGGACTAGCGGGAGAGGCAGATACGCAGTATTTT. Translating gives CSGGRGGLAGEADTQYF.

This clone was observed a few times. The CDR3 sequence is CASSSSHPNQPQHF. The CDR3 nucleotides are TGTGCCAGCAGTTCGTCACATCCCAATCAGCCCCAGCATTTT. The V gene is TRBV27, the J gene TRBJ1-5; D not certain. The germline V and J ends were trimmed by 4 bases and 3 bases, with 10 bases remaining between them. The germline gives CDR1 MNHEY, CDR2 SMNVEV (reference sequence). This CDR3 has 14 residues.

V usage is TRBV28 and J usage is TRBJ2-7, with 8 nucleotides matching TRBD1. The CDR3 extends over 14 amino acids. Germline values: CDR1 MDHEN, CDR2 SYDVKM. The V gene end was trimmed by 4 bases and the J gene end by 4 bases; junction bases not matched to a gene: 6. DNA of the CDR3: TGTGCCAGCAGTTCGGCAGGGGGCTCGTACGAGCAGTACTTC. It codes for CASSSAGGSYEQYF.

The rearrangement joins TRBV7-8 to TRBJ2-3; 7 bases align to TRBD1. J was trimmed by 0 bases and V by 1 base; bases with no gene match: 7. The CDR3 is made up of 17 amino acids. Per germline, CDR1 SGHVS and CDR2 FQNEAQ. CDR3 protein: CASSLELGGTSTDTQYF. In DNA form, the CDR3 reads TGTGCCAGCAGCTTAGAATTAGGGGGCACTAGCACAGATACGCAGTATTTT.

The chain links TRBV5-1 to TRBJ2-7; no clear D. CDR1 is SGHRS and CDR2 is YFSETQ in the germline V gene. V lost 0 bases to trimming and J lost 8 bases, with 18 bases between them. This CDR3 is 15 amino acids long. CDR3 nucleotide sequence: TGCGCCAGCAGCTTGGCCACTCATCCGAGTGACCAGCAGTACTTC. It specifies CASSLATHPSDQQYF.

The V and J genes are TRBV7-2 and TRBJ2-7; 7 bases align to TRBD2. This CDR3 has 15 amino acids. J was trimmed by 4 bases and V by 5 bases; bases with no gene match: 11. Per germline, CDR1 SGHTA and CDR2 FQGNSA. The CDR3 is CASSQGGRAVYEQYF. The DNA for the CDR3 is TGTGCCAGCAGCCAGGGAGGGAGGGCCGTTTACGAGCAGTACTTC.

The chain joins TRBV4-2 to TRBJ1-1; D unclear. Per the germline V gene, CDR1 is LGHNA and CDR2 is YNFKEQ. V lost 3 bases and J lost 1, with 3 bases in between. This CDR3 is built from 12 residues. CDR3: CASSHPNTEAFF. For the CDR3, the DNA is TGTGCCAGCAGCCACCCGAACACTGAAGCTTTCTTT.

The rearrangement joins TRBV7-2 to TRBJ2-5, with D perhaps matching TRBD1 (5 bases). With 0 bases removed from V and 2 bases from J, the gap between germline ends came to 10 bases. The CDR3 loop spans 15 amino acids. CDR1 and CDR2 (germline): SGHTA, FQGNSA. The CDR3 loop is CASSLALGVQETQYF. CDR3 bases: TGTGCCAGCAGCTTAGCGCTAGGGGTACAAGAGACCCAGTACTTC.

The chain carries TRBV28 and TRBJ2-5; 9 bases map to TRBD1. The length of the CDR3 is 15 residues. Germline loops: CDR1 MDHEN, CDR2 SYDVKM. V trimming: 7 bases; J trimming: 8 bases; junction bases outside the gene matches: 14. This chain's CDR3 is CASIPRGTGLYTQYF. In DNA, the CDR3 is TGTGCCAGCATCCCACGGGGGACAGGGCTCTATACCCAGTACTTC.

The CDR3 DNA is TGTGCCATCAGTGAGTCGACACCCTATGGCTACACCTTC. This encodes CAISESTPYGYTF. The chain is built from TRBV10-3 and TRBJ1-2; no clear D gene. The germline CDR1 and CDR2 sequences are ENHRY and SYGVKD. The CDR3 sequence is 13 residues long. Trimming shortened V by 0 bases and J by 4 bases, and 6 bases separated the two germline ends.

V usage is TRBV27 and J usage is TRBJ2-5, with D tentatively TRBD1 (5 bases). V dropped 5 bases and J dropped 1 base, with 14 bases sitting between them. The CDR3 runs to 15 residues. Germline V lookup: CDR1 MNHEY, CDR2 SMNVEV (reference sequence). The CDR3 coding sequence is TGTGCCAGCAGTCCCTCTTGGGGCAGCCAAGAGACCCAGTACTTC. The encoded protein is CASSPSWGSQETQYF.

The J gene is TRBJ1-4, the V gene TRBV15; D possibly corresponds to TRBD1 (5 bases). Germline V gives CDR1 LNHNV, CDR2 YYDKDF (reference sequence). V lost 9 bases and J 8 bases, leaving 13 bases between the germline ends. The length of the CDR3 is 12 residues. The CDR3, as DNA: TGTGCCACTACCAGGGCGGGGGAAAAACTGTTTTTT. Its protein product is CATTRAGEKLFF.

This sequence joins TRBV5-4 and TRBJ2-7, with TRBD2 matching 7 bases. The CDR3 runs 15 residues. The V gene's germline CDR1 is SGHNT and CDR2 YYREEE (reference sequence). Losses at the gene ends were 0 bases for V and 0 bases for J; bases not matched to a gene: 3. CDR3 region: CASSLVGGSSYEQYF. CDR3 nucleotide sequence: TGTGCCAGCAGCTTGGTTGGCGGGAGCTCCTACGAGCAGTACTTC.

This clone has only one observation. The CDR3 reads CASSQADQPQHF. CDR3 sequence (DNA): TGTGCCAGCAGCCAAGCAGATCAGCCCCAGCATTTT. The rearrangement links TRBV4-2 to TRBJ1-5; D gene unclear. The length of the CDR3 is 12 residues. V was pared by 1 base and J by 5 bases, with 3 bases between. Germline CDR1 reads LGHNA; CDR2 reads YNFKEQ.

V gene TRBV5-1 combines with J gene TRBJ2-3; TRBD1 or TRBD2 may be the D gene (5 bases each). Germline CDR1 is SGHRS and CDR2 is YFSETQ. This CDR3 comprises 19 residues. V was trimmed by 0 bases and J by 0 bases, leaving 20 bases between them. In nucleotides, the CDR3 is TGCGCCAGCAGCTTGGCCCCCGCCTCCGGGGCCCGAAGCACAGATACGCAGTATTTT. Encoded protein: CASSLAPASGARSTDTQYF.

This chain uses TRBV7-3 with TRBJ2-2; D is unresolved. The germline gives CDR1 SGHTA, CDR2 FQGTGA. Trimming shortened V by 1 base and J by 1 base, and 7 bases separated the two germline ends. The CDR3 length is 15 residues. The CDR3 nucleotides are TGTGCCAGCAGCTTAAAAGTGGGGAACACCGGGGAGCTGTTTTTT. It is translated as CASSLKVGNTGELFF.

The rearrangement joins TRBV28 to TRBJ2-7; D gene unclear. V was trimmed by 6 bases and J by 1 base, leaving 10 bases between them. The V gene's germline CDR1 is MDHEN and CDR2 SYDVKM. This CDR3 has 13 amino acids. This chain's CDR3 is CASRSTPSYEQYF. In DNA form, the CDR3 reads TGTGCCAGCAGGAGTACGCCTTCCTACGAGCAGTACTTC.

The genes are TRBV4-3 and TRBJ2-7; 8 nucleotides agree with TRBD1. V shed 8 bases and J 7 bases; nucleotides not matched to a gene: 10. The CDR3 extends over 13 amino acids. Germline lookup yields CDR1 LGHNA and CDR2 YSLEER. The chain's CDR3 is CASRGQGSVEQYF. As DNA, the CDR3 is TGCGCCAGCCGTGGACAGGGATCGGTTGAGCAGTACTTC.

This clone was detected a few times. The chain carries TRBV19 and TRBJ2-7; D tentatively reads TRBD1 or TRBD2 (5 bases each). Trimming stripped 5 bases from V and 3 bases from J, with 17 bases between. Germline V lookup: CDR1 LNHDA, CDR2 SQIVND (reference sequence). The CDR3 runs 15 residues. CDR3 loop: CASSSRGTGGYEQYF. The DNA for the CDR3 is TGTGCCAGTAGTTCCCGTGGGACGGGCGGCTACGAGCAGTACTTC. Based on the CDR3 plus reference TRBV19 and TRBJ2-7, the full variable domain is DGGITQSPKYLFRKEGQNVTLSCEQNLNHDAMYWYRQDPGQGLRLIYYSQIVNDFQKGDIAEGYSVSREKKESFPLTVTSAQKNPTAFYLCASSSRGTGGYEQYFGPGTRLTVT.

The DNA of the CDR3 is TGTGCCAGCAGCTTAACGATGGCGGCGGGAGGTTACGAGCAGTACTTC. Amino acids: CASSLTMAAGGYEQYF. The J gene is TRBJ2-7, the V gene TRBV7-9, with 8 bases identical to TRBD2. The CDR3 runs 16 residues. After removal of 2 bases from V and 4 bases from J, the junction contained 10 bases not matched to a gene. From germline, CDR1 is SEHNR and CDR2 FQNEAQ (reference sequence).